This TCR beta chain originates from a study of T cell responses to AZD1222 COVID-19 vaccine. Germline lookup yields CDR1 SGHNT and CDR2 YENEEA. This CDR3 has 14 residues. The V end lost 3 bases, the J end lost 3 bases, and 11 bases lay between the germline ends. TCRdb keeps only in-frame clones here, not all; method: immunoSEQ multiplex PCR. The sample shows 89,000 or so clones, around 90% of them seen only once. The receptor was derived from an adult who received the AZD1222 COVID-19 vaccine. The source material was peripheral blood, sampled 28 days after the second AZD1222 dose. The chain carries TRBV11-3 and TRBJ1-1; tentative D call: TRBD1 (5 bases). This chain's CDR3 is CASSFKGTDTEAFF. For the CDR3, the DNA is TGTGCCAGCAGCTTTAAGGGGACCGACACTGAAGCTTTCTTT.